This T cell receptor (beta chain) emerged from a study of brain metastases from non-small cell lung cancer. The V end was cut by 1 base, the J end by 7 bases, with 14 bases between. The CDR3 loop spans 14 amino acids. In germline, CDR1 is SGHTA, CDR2 FQGNSA. To note about this clone: Its cognate antigen is unknown.

The assay was immunoSEQ multiplex PCR, and TCRdb's table has in-frame clones only and misses some. Of about 4,600 clones in the sample, roughly 84% were seen once. Study findings and constraints: Brain metastases had lower T-cell infiltration than primary tumors. TCR repertoires overlapped largely between brain metastases and matched primaries. Compared with their matched primary tumors, around 69% of brain metastases showed expanded T-cell clones.

The sample taken for sequencing was tissue from a brain metastasis. The clonotype originates from a donor over 35 with non-small cell lung cancer. V is TRBV7-2 and J is TRBJ2-7, with D possibly called TRBD1 or TRBD2 (6 bases each). The CDR3 reads CASSLGVGGPEQYF. The DNA of the CDR3 is TGTGCCAGCAGCTTAGGAGTCGGGGGCCCTGAGCAGTACTTC.